This T cell receptor beta chain is drawn from a study of blood T cell dynamics during melanoma immunotherapy (dated by TCRdb to the early 2020s). For the study in its entirety: Patients had metastatic melanoma and received first-line pembrolizumab or nivolumab plus ipilimumab as standard of care in the United Kingdom. Peripheral T cell receptor repertoires of metastatic melanoma patients were profiled before and after one cycle of checkpoint inhibitor therapy to find early correlates of response. Consecutive patients formed a training cohort, and a further independent group of patients from the same centre was pooled into an external validation set. The paper as a whole reports these results and caveats: Among sorted CD8+ subsets, the highest similarity to cfDNA CDR3 sequences and the highest clonality were observed in TIE cells, which was suggestive of active turnover with convergence on dominant clones. Whether the T cell clones behind the repertoire changes were melanoma-specific or instead reflected general immune activation was something the study could not determine. The relatively small sample size was recognized as a factor that could limit how well the results generalize.

For each sorted CD8+ T cell subset, the entire amount of extracted DNA was loaded into the assay. TCR beta CDR3 sequences were amplified from genomic DNA using the immunoSEQ TCRb Assay kit according to manufacturer instructions. The KAPA Library Quantification Kit for Illumina platforms was used to quantify pooled libraries by qPCR. Pooled libraries were sequenced on an Illumina NextSeq 500, clustered at about 0.55-1.2 pM. On the authors' methods: Analysis of the TCR data relied on immunoSEQ ANALYZER and the R LymphoSeq package. A rearrangement efficiency score was calculated as productive divided by the sum of productive and non-productive CDR3 sequences. Clonality was assessed using the Gini coefficient and diversity using the Renyi index at alpha=1, with pairwise comparisons between timepoints within each patient. Clonal relatedness, based on an edit distance of 3, and repertoire similarity, based on the Bhattacharyya coefficient, were both computed in LymphoSeq. Linear discriminant analysis on week-3 changes in clonality and diversity was built with the R MASS and caret packages to classify response. TCRdb holds this immuneACCESS table with in-frame rearrangements only. Some clones are missing; in checked studies, unresolved V genes explain under half, and the rest has no known cause. From that table come the V and J calls and clone size; the DNA was used to work out D and trimming. The sample table shows roughly 2,000 clones, and around 92% are seen once. Of the sample, around 0.9% is held by the ten largest clones.

With respect to this clone: Which antigen it targets is not known. No base qualities exist here, and no much larger clone lies one base off it.

V is reduced by 0 bases and J by 4 bases, leaving a spacing of 11 bases between them. The CDR3 goes from the cysteine to the phenylalanine over 14 residues. Just CDR3 DNA is preserved here, 42 bases in frame from base 1. Via the germline V gene (reference sequence), CDR1 is SGHNT and CDR2 YYREEE. Sample time point, as interpreted from the label and publication: week 3, after first cycle of checkpoint inhibitor. Blood was sampled before treatment (T0) and at week 3 (W3), after the first cycle of checkpoint blockade. Except for two patients with rapid clinical progression, response was assessed 12 weeks after the first infusion by RECIST 1.1; disease control meant complete response, partial response or stable disease. Patients were excluded for prior systemic cancer treatment, concomitant immunosuppressant therapy or synchronous other active malignancies. Sorted CD8+ memory and naive T cell subsets were sequenced at T0 and W3 from six patients, three progressing and three with disease control. PBMC were isolated from blood with Lymphoprep and SepMate tubes, followed by red cell lysis. DNA from PBMC and sorted T cell subsets was extracted with QIAamp DNA Blood Mini kits. Before DNA extraction, CD8+ T cell subsets were live-sorted on a FACSAria III cytometer and then frozen. Fresh PBMC for flow cytometry were held at 4°C in PBS with about 2% fetal bovine serum and analyzed within 25 hours.

The TCR was taken from a human donor with melanoma. Recombination linked TRBV5-4 to TRBJ2-7; the D call could be TRBD1 or TRBD2, with each sharing 6 bases. The source material was effector memory CD8+ T cells from blood, sampled from a patient treated with checkpoint blockade. The nucleotide sequence is TGTGCCAGCAGCTTGGGCCAAGGGGGGTACGAGCAGTACTTC. This is translated as CASSLGQGGYEQYF.